Here is one T cell receptor (beta chain) with its context. Its cognate antigen is unknown. Clones were read by immunoSEQ multiplex PCR, and TCRdb kept only the in-frame ones, dropping some. The sample contains about 5,000 clones, 95% of which appear only once. Germline assignment: CDR1 MNHEY and CDR2 SMNVEV (reference sequence). The ends were cut back, 6 bases at V and 4 bases at J, with 15 bases in the middle. CDR3 size: 14 residues. The data were taken from a study of T cell repertoires in ileal Crohn's disease. Study summary: Median disease duration was roughly 7.9 years; roughly 40% smoked at surgery. Postoperative therapy was given to about half: around 12 thiopurines, some 18 anti-TNF agents. Study-level points and caveats: Every patient over 26.8% clonality showed endoscopic recurrence. Active smokers at surgery had more clonal expansions than non-smokers.

Sequenced sample: ileal tissue. The chain links TRBV27 to TRBJ1-2, with D tentatively TRBD1 (6 bases). This clonotype was obtained from an adult with Crohn's disease. The CDR3 loop is CASRPTGGGYGYTF. As DNA, the CDR3 is TGTGCCAGCAGACCGACAGGAGGAGGCTATGGCTACACCTTC.